This T cell receptor beta chain was profiled in a study of T cell changes during pregnancy in multiple sclerosis. Sequenced by immunoSEQ multiplex PCR; TCRdb stores in-frame clones only, minus some. The data contain approximately 58,000 clones, about nine tenths of them seen just once; the ten biggest clones take up 0.15% to 0.2%. The CDR3 has 16 residues. Trimming at V came to 0 bases and at J to 9 bases, leaving 8 bases not matched to a gene. The germline gives CDR1 MNHEY, CDR2 SMNVEV (reference sequence). J is TRBJ2-2 and V is TRBV27, with 9 nucleotides matching TRBD2. The source is a female donor in good health, enrolled as a control in a pregnancy study. Sequences were derived from CD4+ T cells from peripheral blood mononuclear cells, sampled after pregnancy. CDR3 bases: TGTGCCAGCAGTTTATCGTTGCGGGGGGGCCGACGGGAGCTGTTTTTT. As protein: CASSLSLRGGRRELFF.